This T cell receptor beta chain was observed in a study of blood T cell repertoires in COVID-19. Study in general: Samples came from the United States, Italy and Spain, spanning acute and convalescent COVID-19. In each case, the material was cDNA or gDNA derived from T cells, B-cell-depleted T cells, or PBMCs.

Authors' processing steps: Nucleated cell counts were estimated from reference gene primer amplification. Repertoires were generated with immunoSEQ multiplex PCR, while TCRdb's copy carries only in-frame clones and drops some. From that table come the V and J calls and clone size; the DNA was used to work out D and trimming. The table has about 160,000 clones, under 85% seen once; the top ten hold roughly 3.1%. Sequencing used peripheral blood. The TCR comes from a man in his 70s with acute or convalescent COVID-19.

CDR3 bases: TGTGCCAGCAGCATGAGCTCGACAGGGGGCGGAACTGAAGCTTTCTTT. Translation: CASSMSSTGGGTEAFF. V usage is TRBV11-2 and J usage is TRBJ1-1; 10 positions agree with TRBD1. Trimming took 5 bases from V and 5 from J; bases not matched to a gene: 11. The CDR3 loop spans 16 amino acids. Germline CDR1 reads SGHAT; CDR2 reads FQNNGV.